This T cell receptor (beta chain) was sequenced for a study of cytomegalovirus exposure and HLA in healthy donors. Notes on the study in general: HLA alleles showed associations with 16,951 TCR beta sequences in a later analysis, at a 0.05 false discovery rate. Three chains linked to CMV were shown in vitro to be specific for CMV antigens.

Comments on this clone: The antigen remains undetermined.

V was clipped by 4 bases and J by 5 bases; unmatched bases: 17. Germline V gene sequence: CDR1 SGDLS, CDR2 YYNGEE. This CDR3 has 18 amino acids. PCR used 60 Vbeta primers and 13 Jbeta primers. Generated by immunoSEQ multiplex PCR, the TCRdb table keeps only in-frame clones and is missing some. The data show about 190,000 clones, 65% to 85% seen once. This sequence was found in a boy aged 2-9 years in good health and CMV-seronegative. Sequenced sample: PBMCs. V is TRBV9 and J is TRBJ1-5, with 8 bases matching TRBD1. CDR3 coding DNA: TGTGCCAGCAGCCCCGTGAGACAGGGGACCGCCCGGCATCAGCCCCAGCATTTT. Translating it yields CASSPVRQGTARHQPQHF.